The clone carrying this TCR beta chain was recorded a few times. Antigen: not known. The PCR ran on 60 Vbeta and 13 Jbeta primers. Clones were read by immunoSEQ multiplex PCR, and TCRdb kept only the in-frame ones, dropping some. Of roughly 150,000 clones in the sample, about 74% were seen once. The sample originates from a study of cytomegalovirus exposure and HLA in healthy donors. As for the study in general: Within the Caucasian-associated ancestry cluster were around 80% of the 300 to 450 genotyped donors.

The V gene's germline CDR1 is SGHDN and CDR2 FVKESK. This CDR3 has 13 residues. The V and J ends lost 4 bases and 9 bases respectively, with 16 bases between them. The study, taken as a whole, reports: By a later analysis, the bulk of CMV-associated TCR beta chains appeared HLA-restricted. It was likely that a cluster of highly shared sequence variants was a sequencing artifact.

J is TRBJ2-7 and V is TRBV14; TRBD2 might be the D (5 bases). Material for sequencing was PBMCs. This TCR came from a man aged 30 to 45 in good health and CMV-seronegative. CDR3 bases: TGTGCCAGCAGCCTACTCGAGGGAGTTGGGCAGTACTTC. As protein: CASSLLEGVGQYF.